The present T cell receptor beta chain was sequenced within a study of control samples from healthy donors and cancer patients. Some clones are missing from TCRdb's copy, which holds only in-frame ones; the method was immunoSEQ multiplex PCR. The sample lists 99,000 or so clones, about 83% occurring once. J was trimmed by 5 bases and V by 4 bases; bases with no gene match: 8. In germline, CDR1 is MNHNY, CDR2 SVGAGI (reference sequence). The CDR3 is 16 amino acids. This sequence joins TRBV6-6 and TRBJ1-6; 7 bases align to TRBD1. Material: blood. The source of this sequence is a woman in her 50s in good health. The chain's CDR3 is CASSFGKGAHNSPLHF. CDR3 DNA sequence: TGTGCCAGCAGTTTCGGGAAGGGGGCGCATAATTCACCCCTCCACTTT.